The 15 T cell receptor beta chains reported below all come from one sample, sequenced in a study of T-cell memory formation after mild COVID-19. Each CDR3 protein gets one entry after TCRdb re-called the 5' RACE reads with MiXCR. Found here are 280,000 or so distinct CDR3 sequences, 7% to 10% of them singletons; the top ten hold about 20%. Sequencing was done on a sample of PBMCs or a T cell subset sorted from them (not recorded which). These receptors were obtained from a man between 18 and 35 years old who had mild COVID-19 (a few samples of this study predate the infection). Cell type and time point are not known.

This clonotype has ten or more counts. This chain connects TRBV7-9 to TRBJ2-2, with a weak D call TRBD1 (5 bases). V was trimmed by 11 bases and J by 0 bases, leaving 16 bases between them. Germline lookup yields CDR1 SEHNR and CDR2 FQNEAQ (reference sequence). CDR3 length: 15 amino acids. CDR3 loop: CAGQQGLANTGELFF. The CDR3 nucleotides read TGTGCCGGCCAGCAGGGATTAGCGAACACCGGGGAGCTGTTTTTT. Together with reference TRBV7-9 and TRBJ2-2, the CDR3 gives the full variable domain: DTGVSQNPRHKITKRGQNVTFRCDPISEHNRLYWYRQTLGQGPEFLTYFQNEAQLEKSRLLSDRFSAERPKGSFSTLEIQRTEQGDSAMYLCAGQQGLANTGELFFGEGSRLTVL.

This clonotype was seen a few times. The chain recombines TRBV27 with TRBJ2-7; the D is unclear. CDR1 and CDR2 from the germline V gene are MNHEY and SMNVEV (reference sequence). CDR3 length: 9 residues. V was cut by 10 bases and J by 5 bases, with 6 bases left in between. CDR3 residues: CATPDEQYV. CDR3 in DNA: TGTGCCACCCCGGACGAGCAGTACGTC.

There are many counts of this clonotype. V gene TRBV30 combines with J gene TRBJ2-5, with D perhaps TRBD1 or TRBD2 (5 bases each). The germline V gene encodes CDR1 GTSNPN and CDR2 SVGIG (reference sequence). Trimming stripped 1 base from V and 5 bases from J, with 20 bases between. CDR3 length equals 16 residues. CDR3 residues: CAWSASQRGNVETQYF. The CDR3 DNA follows: TGTGCCTGGAGTGCCTCCCAGAGGGGAAATGTGGAGACCCAGTACTTC.

The chain joins TRBV3-1 to TRBJ1-1; maybe TRBD1 (5 bases). Trimming removed 4 bases from V and 1 base from J, with 13 bases in between. Germline CDR1 LGHDT, CDR2 YNNKEL (reference sequence). CDR3 size: 15 residues. CDR3 in amino acids: CASSPGNGRNTEAFF. CDR3 sequence (DNA): TGTGCCAGCAGCCCAGGGAACGGCCGGAACACTGAAGCTTTCTTT.

The rearrangement links TRBV6-2 or TRBV6-3 to TRBJ2-7; D not resolved. The CDR3 consists of 12 residues. CDR1 and CDR2 (germline): MNHEY, SVGEGT. V dropped 6 bases and J dropped 7 bases, with 13 bases sitting between them. This CDR3 is CASSPNQGEQYF. The CDR3 DNA reads as TGTGCCAGCAGCCCTAACCAAGGGGAGCAGTACTTC.

The chain couples TRBV5-1 to TRBJ2-7, with D hard to call. CDR3 size: 11 residues. Germline V CDR1 and CDR2: SGHRS, YFSETQ. V dropped 6 bases and J dropped 4 bases, with 8 bases sitting between them. In DNA form, the CDR3 reads TGCGCCAGCACCTTCGGGTACGAGCAGTACTTC. Amino acid sequence: CASTFGYEQYF.

This clonotype was picked up a small number of times. The gene calls are TRBV20-1 and TRBJ2-2, with a possible D match to TRBD1 (5 bases). From germline, CDR1 is DFQATT and CDR2 SNEGSKA (reference sequence). The CDR3 sequence is 11 residues long. The ends were cut back, 2 bases at V and 7 bases at J, with 5 bases in the middle. The chain's CDR3 is CSARQGGELFF. The CDR3 nucleotides read TGCAGTGCTAGACAGGGCGGGGAGCTGTTTTTT.

Here the CDR3 reads CASSLPGQGAFSGNTIYF. CDR3 nucleotide sequence: TGTGCCAGCAGCTTACCGGGACAGGGGGCTTTCTCTGGAAACACCATATATTTT. The rearrangement uses TRBV7-2 and TRBJ1-3; TRBD1 agrees at 12 bases. CDR1 SGHTA and CDR2 FQGNSA come from the germline V gene. CDR3 length: 18 amino acids. J gave up 0 bases and V 2 bases, and 5 bases lay outside the gene matches.

This clonotype came up a few times. The gene calls are TRBV4-3 and TRBJ2-2; 12 positions match TRBD2. Per germline, CDR1 LGHNA and CDR2 YSLEER. CDR3 size: 16 residues. V shed 5 bases, J shed 3 bases, and the junction held 4 bases outside the gene matches. CDR3 coding DNA: TGCGCCAGCAGCGCAACTAGCGGGGGGTACACCGGGGAGCTGTTTTTT. This encodes CASSATSGGYTGELFF.

Only a few counts were recorded for this clonotype. The V and J genes are TRBV6-5 and TRBJ2-1, with 7 bases matching TRBD1. Losses at the gene ends were 6 bases for V and 6 bases for J; bases not matched to a gene: 8. The germline gives CDR1 MNHEY, CDR2 SVGAGI. The CDR3 is 14 residues long. This CDR3 is CASSSRAGGNEQFF. The CDR3 nucleotides are TGTGCCAGCAGCTCCCGGGCAGGGGGCAATGAGCAGTTCTTC.

This clonotype turned up a few times. The chain recombines TRBV4-1 with TRBJ1-1, with a possible D match to TRBD1 (6 bases). With 4 bases removed from V and 4 bases from J, the gap between germline ends came to 13 bases. CDR3 length equals 14 residues. Per the germline V gene, CDR1 is MGHRA and CDR2 is YSYEKL. Written as DNA, the CDR3 is TGCGCCAGCAGCCTCTCACAGGGCACCACTGAAGCTTTCTTT. Its translation: CASSLSQGTTEAFF.

This chain links TRBV6-2 or TRBV6-3 with TRBJ1-2; D unclear. The V gene lost 2 bases and the J gene lost 4 bases, with 8 bases spanning the gap. Germline lookup yields CDR1 MNHEY and CDR2 SVGEGT. There are 13 residues in the CDR3. The CDR3 DNA sequence: TGTGCCAGCAGTTACCGGGAGATCTATGGCTACACCTTC. It codes for CASSYREIYGYTF.

This clonotype was counted between two and nine times. V usage is TRBV5-4 and J usage is TRBJ1-2; 7 positions match TRBD1. The germline V gene encodes CDR1 SGHNT and CDR2 YYREEE (reference sequence). With 4 bases clipped from V and 6 bases from J, the junction kept 12 bases outside the gene matches. The CDR3 is 15 residues long. CDR3 sequence reads: CASSPVGDRANGYTF. CDR3 nucleotide sequence: TGTGCCAGCAGCCCGGTCGGTGACAGGGCTAATGGCTACACCTTC.

The chain recombines TRBV3-1 with TRBJ2-7, with D possibly matching TRBD1 (6 bases). Germline assignment: CDR1 LGHDT and CDR2 YNNKEL (reference sequence). Trimming took off 6 bases at V and 2 bases at J, with 8 bases between the two ends. The CDR3 runs to 12 residues. CDR3 nucleotide sequence: TGTGCCAGCAGTCCAGGGGCCTACGAGCAGTACTTC. This sequence encodes CASSPGAYEQYF.

This chain links TRBV19 with TRBJ1-6; D gene ambiguous. The CDR3 runs 15 residues. V gave up 6 bases and J gave up 6 bases, with 15 bases separating them. The germline V gene has CDR1 LNHDA and CDR2 SQIVND (reference sequence). The CDR3 spells CASSQTRDLNSPLHF. In DNA form, the CDR3 reads TGTGCCAGTAGCCAAACCCGGGATCTTAATTCACCCCTCCACTTT.